This T cell receptor beta chain was captured by sequencing in a study of shared clonotypes between healthy human individuals. Assay used: immunoSEQ multiplex PCR; TCRdb lists only in-frame clones, some missing. The sample yields over a million clones, around 78% seen once. Input material: memory CD4+ T cells from PBMCs. Specified subset: CD45RA-negative fraction. The sequence came from a man younger than 35 in good health. Some clones in this sample may be carry-over from other donors' samples.

The CDR3 spells CASSGAIQGSGEQYF. CDR3 DNA: TGTGCCAGCAGCGGGGCAATACAGGGTTCGGGCGAGCAGTACTTC. The chain couples TRBV9 to TRBJ2-7; perhaps TRBD1 as D (6 bases). V was shortened by 3 bases and J by 6 bases, with 19 bases between the two germline ends. Germline V gene sequence: CDR1 SGDLS, CDR2 YYNGEE. The CDR3 spans 15 residues.